This T cell receptor beta chain originates from a study of CD8 T cells in Susac syndrome. A quantity of about 0.45 to 1 ug RNA underwent reverse transcription using random hexamers. Via MiXCR, TCRdb re-called the immunoSEQ multiplex PCR reads, giving one row per CDR3 protein. The sample has under 95,000 distinct CDR3 sequences, around 93% seen once. CDR1 is SGHAT and CDR2 is FQNNGV in the germline V gene. Trimming took off 1 base at V and 4 bases at J, with 16 bases between the two ends. The CDR3 sequence is 16 residues long. The chain carries TRBV11-2 and TRBJ1-1; D not resolved. This clonotype originated in a human donor with Susac syndrome. The specimen was CD8+ T cells from PBMCs. Written as DNA, the CDR3 is TGTGCCAGCAGCTTAGTTCGAGATTGGGATGTCACTGAAGCTTTCTTT. Amino acids: CASSLVRDWDVTEAFF.